Listed below are T cell receptor beta chains from one sample, sequenced in a study of identical twins. TCRdb re-called the 5' RACE reads through MiXCR, storing one row per CDR3 protein. The repertoire holds about 200,000 distinct CDR3 sequences, with about 7.5% as singletons. This same sample was also taken into another study, of yellow fever vaccine responses in identical twins.

The sample taken for sequencing was memory (CD45RO+) T cells sorted from blood. These receptors were taken from a woman younger than 35 in good health. Each CDR3 is given with its conserved first and last residue. The D gene is left open where the match is weak. Size tells how often a clone was seen (once, few, many) or the class of an expanded clone, and some rows leave it out.

j_gene: TRBJ2-7; abundance: few; v_gene: TRBV12-3/TRBV12-4; d_gene: .; CDR3nt: TGTGCCAGCAGTTTAGGGGCCCAGGGGGGCTACGAGCAGTACTTC; CDR3aa: CASSLGAQGGYEQYF
j_gene: TRBJ2-7; abundance: few; v_gene: TRBV2; d_gene: TRBD1; CDR3nt: TGTGCCAGCAGTTCGAGACAGGGGAGGACCTACGAGCAGTACTTC; CDR3aa: CASSSRQGRTYEQYF
j_gene: TRBJ2-7; abundance: many; v_gene: TRBV29-1; d_gene: TRBD1; CDR3nt: TGCAGCGTTACGACAGGGGGCTTCGGCGAGCAGTACTTC; CDR3aa: CSVTTGGFGEQYF
j_gene: TRBJ2-7; abundance: many; v_gene: TRBV20-1; d_gene: .; CDR3nt: TGCAGTGCTAGACCTGCTTCCTACGAGCAGTACTTC; CDR3aa: CSARPASYEQYF
j_gene: TRBJ2-6; abundance: .; v_gene: TRBV3-1; d_gene: TRBD1; CDR3nt: TGTGCCAGCAGTTCTAACAGGGGGCCTTCTGGGGCCAACGTCCTGACTTTC; CDR3aa: CASSSNRGPSGANVLTF
j_gene: TRBJ2-1; abundance: .; v_gene: TRBV12-3/TRBV12-4; d_gene: .; CDR3nt: TGTGCCAGCAGGGCCCCCAGGGGCCCCTACAATGAGCAGTTCTTC; CDR3aa: CASRAPRGPYNEQFF
j_gene: TRBJ1-5; abundance: many; v_gene: TRBV5-1; d_gene: .; CDR3nt: TGCGCCAGCAGTAAAGACAGATATCAGCCCCAGCATTTT; CDR3aa: CASSKDRYQPQHF
j_gene: TRBJ2-6; abundance: .; v_gene: TRBV20-1; d_gene: TRBD1; CDR3nt: TGCAGTGCTAGAGGCCAACAGGGGGCAGGGGCCTCTGGGGCCAACGTCCTGACTTTC; CDR3aa: CSARGQQGAGASGANVLTF
j_gene: TRBJ2-1; abundance: many; v_gene: TRBV24-1; d_gene: .; CDR3nt: TGTGCCACCAGTGCTTTCGGGACTTTGGATGAGCAGTTCTTC; CDR3aa: CATSAFGTLDEQFF
j_gene: TRBJ1-1; abundance: few; v_gene: TRBV29-1; d_gene: .; CDR3nt: TGCAGCGTTGTAGGGAACACTGAAGCTTTCTTT; CDR3aa: CSVVGNTEAFF
j_gene: TRBJ2-1; abundance: many; v_gene: TRBV7-9; d_gene: .; CDR3nt: TGTGCCAGCAGCCTAACCCAGTCAGGGACCTACAATGAGCAGTTCTTC; CDR3aa: CASSLTQSGTYNEQFF
j_gene: TRBJ2-2; abundance: few; v_gene: TRBV4-2; d_gene: TRBD2; CDR3nt: TGTGCCAGCAGCCGGGAAGGGCTAGCGGGAGGGGCCGGGGAGCTGTTTTTT; CDR3aa: CASSREGLAGGAGELFF
j_gene: TRBJ2-7; abundance: few; v_gene: TRBV28; d_gene: .; CDR3nt: TGTGCCAGCCGGCAAGGGGAAAGGGCTTCCTACGAGCAGTACTTC; CDR3aa: CASRQGERASYEQYF
j_gene: TRBJ2-2; abundance: few; v_gene: TRBV29-1; d_gene: TRBD1; CDR3nt: TGCAGCGTTGTTCCCGGGACAGGAAACACCGGGGAGCTGTTTTTT; CDR3aa: CSVVPGTGNTGELFF
j_gene: TRBJ1-4; abundance: many; v_gene: TRBV5-1; d_gene: TRBD1; CDR3nt: TGCGCCAGCAGCCGGGGACAGCAGAATGAAAAACTGTTTTTT; CDR3aa: CASSRGQQNEKLFF
j_gene: TRBJ2-1; abundance: .; v_gene: TRBV6-1; d_gene: .; CDR3nt: TGTGCCAGCAGTGTCCGGGACCCGCGGAACAATGAGCAGTTCTTC; CDR3aa: CASSVRDPRNNEQFF
j_gene: TRBJ2-7; abundance: many; v_gene: TRBV6-2/TRBV6-3; d_gene: TRBD2; CDR3nt: TGTGCCAGCAGTCCAGGACTAGCGGGGGGTTCCTACGAGCAGTACTTC; CDR3aa: CASSPGLAGGSYEQYF
j_gene: TRBJ2-7; abundance: few; v_gene: TRBV12-3/TRBV12-4; d_gene: .; CDR3nt: TGTGCTTCGGAGGGGAACACCTACGAGCAGTACTTC; CDR3aa: CASEGNTYEQYF
j_gene: TRBJ2-1; abundance: few; v_gene: TRBV11-2; d_gene: .; CDR3nt: TGTGCCAGCAGCTTATATGGAGGGCAGTTCTTC; CDR3aa: CASSLYGGQFF
j_gene: TRBJ2-5; abundance: many; v_gene: TRBV20-1; d_gene: .; CDR3nt: TGCAGTGCTAGAGACTTCCGGGGGCACCAAGAGACCCAGTACTTC; CDR3aa: CSARDFRGHQETQYF
j_gene: TRBJ2-1; abundance: .; v_gene: TRBV10-1; d_gene: .; CDR3nt: TGCGCCAGCGGGCTTCGATGGAATGAGCAGTTCTTC; CDR3aa: CASGLRWNEQFF
j_gene: TRBJ2-5; abundance: few; v_gene: TRBV28; d_gene: TRBD1; CDR3nt: TGTGCCAGCAGTTTCCGACAGGGGTTCCAAGAGACCCAGTACTTC; CDR3aa: CASSFRQGFQETQYF
j_gene: TRBJ1-6; abundance: many; v_gene: TRBV12-3/TRBV12-4; d_gene: .; CDR3nt: TGTGCCAGCAATCCCGGGACTAACAATTCACCCCTCCACTTT; CDR3aa: CASNPGTNNSPLHF
j_gene: TRBJ2-2; abundance: many; v_gene: TRBV28; d_gene: TRBD1; CDR3nt: TGTGCCAGCAGTTTAAGGGGACAGGGGTTCACCGGGGAGCTGTTTTTT; CDR3aa: CASSLRGQGFTGELFF
j_gene: TRBJ2-6; abundance: few; v_gene: TRBV6-4; d_gene: .; CDR3nt: TGTGCCAGCAGTGCCTCATCGGCATTCGGGGCCAACGTCCTGACTTTC; CDR3aa: CASSASSAFGANVLTF
j_gene: TRBJ2-5; abundance: many; v_gene: TRBV7-2; d_gene: .; CDR3nt: TGTGCCAGCAAAATGCAGGGAGGAGGAGAGACCCAGTACTTC; CDR3aa: CASKMQGGGETQYF
j_gene: TRBJ1-1; abundance: .; v_gene: TRBV20-1; d_gene: TRBD1; CDR3nt: TGCAGTGCCCCGGACAGGGCGAACACTGAAGCTTTCTTT; CDR3aa: CSAPDRANTEAFF
j_gene: TRBJ2-3; abundance: .; v_gene: TRBV7-9; d_gene: TRBD1; CDR3nt: TGTGCCAGCAGCTTTTGGACAGGGGGCAATATGGATACGCAGTATTTT; CDR3aa: CASSFWTGGNMDTQYF
j_gene: TRBJ2-2; abundance: .; v_gene: TRBV12-5; d_gene: TRBD1; CDR3nt: TGTGCCTGCAGTTTAAGGGCGGGACAGGGGGCTGCAAGTTCCGGGGAGCTGTTTTTT; CDR3aa: CACSLRAGQGAASSGELFF
j_gene: TRBJ1-1; abundance: many; v_gene: TRBV2; d_gene: .; CDR3nt: TGTGCCAGCAGTGACGACATCTTGAACACTGAAGCTTTCTTT; CDR3aa: CASSDDILNTEAFF
j_gene: TRBJ2-2; abundance: many; v_gene: TRBV7-8; d_gene: .; CDR3nt: TGTGCCAGCACCCAGGGTAACACCGGGGAGCTGTTTTTT; CDR3aa: CASTQGNTGELFF
j_gene: TRBJ1-5; abundance: .; v_gene: TRBV27; d_gene: .; CDR3nt: TGTGCCAGCAGTTTGTCAGGGCCGGGCAATCAGCCCCAGCATTTT; CDR3aa: CASSLSGPGNQPQHF
j_gene: TRBJ2-7; abundance: .; v_gene: TRBV5-1; d_gene: .; CDR3nt: TGCGCCAGCAGCTTTAGGCCAGCCGCCGAGCAGTACTTC; CDR3aa: CASSFRPAAEQYF
j_gene: TRBJ2-2; abundance: .; v_gene: TRBV6-1; d_gene: TRBD1; CDR3nt: TGTGCCAGCATTCAAGGGACAGGGGACACCGGGGAGCTGTTTTTT; CDR3aa: CASIQGTGDTGELFF
j_gene: TRBJ2-5; abundance: many; v_gene: TRBV2; d_gene: .; CDR3nt: TGTGCCAGCACCCTTGGATTAGCAAAAGAGACCCAGTACTTC; CDR3aa: CASTLGLAKETQYF
j_gene: TRBJ2-1; abundance: once; v_gene: TRBV5-6; d_gene: .; CDR3nt: TGTGCCAGCAGCCCCCGGCGTCCCTGCAATGAGCAGTTCTTC; CDR3aa: CASSPRRPCNEQFF
j_gene: TRBJ2-3; abundance: .; v_gene: TRBV12-3/TRBV12-4; d_gene: .; CDR3nt: TGTGCCAGCAGTTTAATGGCAGGGCTCAGCACAGATACGCAGTATTTT; CDR3aa: CASSLMAGLSTDTQYF
j_gene: TRBJ2-7; abundance: .; v_gene: TRBV7-9; d_gene: .; CDR3nt: TGTGCCAGCAGCGGGACCGACTCCTACGAGCAGTACTTC; CDR3aa: CASSGTDSYEQYF
j_gene: TRBJ2-5; abundance: .; v_gene: TRBV7-9; d_gene: .; CDR3nt: TGTGCCAGCAGCTTAGACAGGCTACAAGAGACCCAGTACTTC; CDR3aa: CASSLDRLQETQYF
j_gene: TRBJ2-3; abundance: .; v_gene: TRBV20-1; d_gene: TRBD1; CDR3nt: TGCAGTGCTACCAGACAGGGTCGGGGCACAGATACGCAGTATTTT; CDR3aa: CSATRQGRGTDTQYF
j_gene: TRBJ1-1; abundance: many; v_gene: TRBV7-2; d_gene: .; CDR3nt: TGTGCCAGCAGCTTAGGGGGGATCCTGAACACTGAAGCTTTCTTT; CDR3aa: CASSLGGILNTEAFF
j_gene: TRBJ2-3; abundance: .; v_gene: TRBV6-5; d_gene: .; CDR3nt: TGTGCCAGCAGTTACTCCAGGTCTGGGGGCACAGATACGCAGTATTTT; CDR3aa: CASSYSRSGGTDTQYF
j_gene: TRBJ1-1; abundance: .; v_gene: TRBV10-3; d_gene: TRBD1; CDR3nt: TGTGCCATCAGTGTCGACAGGGCCGCTGAAGCTTTCTTT; CDR3aa: CAISVDRAAEAFF
j_gene: TRBJ1-6; abundance: .; v_gene: TRBV28; d_gene: TRBD1; CDR3nt: TGTGCCAGCAGTTTATGGACAGGGGGCGCAGAGGCCTATAATTCACCCCTCCACTTT; CDR3aa: CASSLWTGGAEAYNSPLHF
j_gene: TRBJ2-1; abundance: .; v_gene: TRBV5-5; d_gene: .; CDR3nt: TGTGCCAGCAATGAGGGCTCCTACAATGAGCAGTTCTTC; CDR3aa: CASNEGSYNEQFF
j_gene: TRBJ2-2; abundance: few; v_gene: TRBV7-9; d_gene: .; CDR3nt: TGTGCCAGCAGCTTAGCTCAGACAGACGCCGGGGAGCTGTTTTTT; CDR3aa: CASSLAQTDAGELFF
j_gene: TRBJ2-3; abundance: few; v_gene: TRBV20-1; d_gene: .; CDR3nt: TGCAGTGCCGACAAGCTGGGTAGGGCAGATACGCAGTATTTT; CDR3aa: CSADKLGRADTQYF